These 8 T cell receptor beta chains were sequenced from one sample in a study of blood T cells in healthy people across ages. Alongside a J-beta primer mix, a sample-barcoded 5' primer served in a second PCR lasting roughly 6 to 11 cycles. TCRdb passed the 5' RACE reads through MiXCR, listing each CDR3 protein once. The repertoire holds about 680,000 distinct CDR3 sequences, with roughly 50% as singletons. What was sequenced was blood. The origin of the receptors is a woman aged 55 to 70 in good health.

The rearrangement joins TRBV6-6 to TRBJ1-1; D is unclear. The V gene lost 6 bases and the J gene lost 6 bases, with 14 bases spanning the gap. In germline, CDR1 is MNHNY, CDR2 SVGAGI (reference sequence). The CDR3 length is 13 residues. CDR3 coding DNA: TGTGCCAGCAGCCCCGGACCAGCCGCTGAAGCTTTCTTT. Translating gives CASSPGPAAEAFF.

This clonotype was counted only a few times. V gene TRBV5-1 combines with J gene TRBJ2-1; D is unresolved. In germline, CDR1 is SGHRS, CDR2 YFSETQ. The CDR3 has 16 residues. V lost 2 bases and J lost 4, with 16 bases in between. CDR3 nucleotide sequence: TGCGCCAGCAGCTTAGGTGCGGCGGCCAAGTACAATGAGCAGTTCTTC. Protein product: CASSLGAAAKYNEQFF.

On this clonotype itself: A much larger clone lies a single base off, so this may be a read error. This chain uses TRBV4-2 with TRBJ2-5; D gene ambiguous. The V gene lost 4 bases and the J gene lost 7 bases, with 25 bases spanning the gap. The CDR3 sequence is 17 residues long. Germline CDR1 LGHNA, CDR2 YNFKEQ. CDR3 in amino acids: CASSLEDIGREKGTQYF. Here the CDR3 DNA reads TGTGCCAGCAGCCTCGAAGACATCGGACGAGAAAAAGGGACCCAGTACTTC.

The genes are TRBV4-2 and TRBJ2-1; D is possibly TRBD2 (6 bases). This CDR3 region has 14 residues. With 1 base removed from V and 5 bases from J, the gap between germline ends came to 9 bases. Per the germline V gene, CDR1 is LGHNA and CDR2 is YNFKEQ. CDR3 nucleotides: TGTGCCAGCAGCCAAGCGGGACTGAACAATGAGCAGTTCTTC. Translated: CASSQAGLNNEQFF.

V and J are TRBV28 and TRBJ2-2; tentative D call: TRBD1 (6 bases). Germline assignment: CDR1 MDHEN and CDR2 SYDVKM. V gave up 5 bases and J gave up 6 bases, with 19 bases separating them. The CDR3 extends over 16 amino acids. The CDR3 loop is CASSLYGQGSAGELFF. The CDR3 nucleotides read TGTGCCAGCAGTCTATATGGGCAGGGGAGCGCCGGGGAGCTGTTTTTT.

V usage is TRBV7-9 and J usage is TRBJ1-5; D ambiguous. CDR3 length equals 12 residues. V was cut by 4 bases and J by 7 bases, with 8 bases left in between. CDR1 and CDR2 from the germline V gene are SEHNR and FQNEAQ (reference sequence). CDR3 nucleotides: TGTGCCAGCAGCTCAACCCACCAGCCCCAGCATTTT. Translation: CASSSTHQPQHF.

This clonotype came up a few times. The chain is built from TRBV6-2 or TRBV6-3 and TRBJ1-2; D is unresolved. Germline V CDR1 and CDR2: MNHEY, SVGEGT. The V and J ends lost 2 bases and 4 bases respectively, with 5 bases between them. CDR3 length: 12 residues. The CDR3 bases are TGTGCCAGCAGTTACATCGGCTATGGCTACACCTTC. Encoded protein: CASSYIGYGYTF.

This clonotype was counted a few times. The J gene is TRBJ2-1, the V gene TRBV12-3 or TRBV12-4; 9 bases map to TRBD2. V shed 2 bases, J shed 0 bases, and the junction held 5 bases outside the gene matches. This CDR3 region has 17 residues. The CDR3 protein is CASSLLVSGSSYNEQFF. The CDR3 DNA follows: TGTGCCAGCAGTTTACTGGTTAGCGGGAGCTCCTACAATGAGCAGTTCTTC.